This is a list of T cell receptor beta chains from one sample in a study of metastatic and nonmetastatic thyroid tumors. TCRdb re-clonotyped the PCR reads through MiXCR. The sample yields about 33,000 clones, 18% seen once. Input material: blood. Source of these receptors: a male donor with papillary thyroid cancer or a benign thyroid nodule (not recorded which). Some clones in this sample may be carry-over from other donors' samples. The CDR3 runs from the conserved cysteine through the conserved F or W. The D gene is left open where the match is weak. Only part of the rows carry a size: once, few, many, or a class if the clone is expanded.

CASSFMGGGQYF	TGTGCCAGCAGCTTCATGGGGGGCGGGCAGTACTTC	TRBV7-9	TRBJ2-7	12	many	.
CASSYSPRLDPYEQYF	TGTGCCAGCAGTTACTCTCCACGGCTCGATCCCTACGAGCAGTACTTC	TRBV6-2/TRBV6-3	TRBJ2-7	16	.	.
CASSESRTSGNIRDTQYF	TGCGCCAGCAGTGAGTCCCGGACTAGCGGGAACATCAGGGATACACAGTATTTT	TRBV10-2	TRBJ2-3	18	.	TRBD2
CASSYLGPGTGRPGNTF	TGTGCCAGCAGTTACTTGGGCCCAGGGACAGGGAGGCCGGGGAACACCTTC	TRBV6-2/TRBV6-3	TRBJ1-2	17	few	TRBD1
CASSLGTDDQPQHF	TGTGCCAGCAGTTTAGGGACGGACGATCAGCCCCAGCATTTT	TRBV12-3/TRBV12-4	TRBJ1-5	14	many	.
CSATRRVGYTSYEQYF	TGCAGTGCTACCCGTCGGGTAGGGTACACGTCGTACGAGCAGTACTTC	TRBV20-1	TRBJ2-7	16	.	.
CASSVGGGDGGEQYF	TGTGCCAGCAGCGTAGGAGGAGGGGATGGGGGCGAGCAGTACTTC	TRBV9	TRBJ2-7	15	many	.
CASSLSDKYNEQFF	TGTGCCAGCAGTTTATCGGACAAGTACAATGAGCAGTTCTTC	TRBV27	TRBJ2-1	14	medium-sized	.
CASSDRGDYGYTF	TGTGCCAGCAGTGATCGGGGAGACTATGGCTACACCTTC	TRBV2	TRBJ1-2	13	many	.
CASSPAFLGNTGELFF	TGTGCCAGCAGCCCAGCGTTCCTGGGGAACACCGGGGAGCTGTTTTTT	TRBV9	TRBJ2-2	16	many	.
CASSLALSRGSSYNEQFF	TGTGCCAGCAGCTTAGCGCTATCACGGGGGAGCTCCTACAATGAGCAGTTCTTC	TRBV7-2	TRBJ2-1	18	many	.
CASSAGQVATNEKLFF	TGTGCCAGCAGCGCCGGACAGGTCGCAACTAATGAAAAACTGTTTTTT	TRBV7-8	TRBJ1-4	16	.	TRBD1
CASSTGQINSPLHF	TGTGCCAGCAGCACGGGTCAGATTAATTCACCCCTCCACTTT	TRBV12-3/TRBV12-4	TRBJ1-6	14	many	.
CASSSGTGRNQPQHF	TGTGCCAGCAGCTCCGGGACAGGGAGGAATCAGCCCCAGCATTTT	TRBV6-2/TRBV6-3	TRBJ1-5	15	many	TRBD1
CASRGLGRGTEAFF	TGTGCCAGCAGGGGATTGGGCAGGGGAACTGAAGCTTTCTTT	TRBV6-1	TRBJ1-1	14	medium-sized	.
CASSLGGNTGELFF	TGTGCCAGCAGCTTAGGTGGAAACACCGGGGAGCTGTTTTTT	TRBV7-9	TRBJ2-2	14	many	.
CASSPRTGAEFGELFF	TGTGCTAGCAGCCCGCGGACAGGGGCGGAGTTCGGGGAGCTGTTTTTT	TRBV7-7	TRBJ2-2	16	.	TRBD1
CASSPYGAGTTDTQYF	TGTGCCAGCAGCCCATACGGCGCGGGAACCACAGATACGCAGTATTTT	TRBV9	TRBJ2-3	16	.	.
CASSPDLAGGLDTQYF	TGTGCCAGCAGCCCCGACCTAGCGGGGGGGTTAGATACGCAGTATTTT	TRBV12-3/TRBV12-4	TRBJ2-3	16	many	TRBD2
CASHLGKEGFSSTYTHYF	TGCGCCAGCCATCTGGGCAAAGAGGGGTTTTCGAGCACATATACGCATTATTTT	TRBV10-1	TRBJ2-3	18	.	.
CASSLEDRGFYEQYF	TGCGCCAGCAGCCTAGAGGACAGGGGCTTTTACGAGCAGTACTTC	TRBV4-1	TRBJ2-7	15	many	TRBD1
CASSSPGLVVSYEQYF	TGTGCCAGCAGTTCGCCGGGACTAGTTGTATCCTACGAGCAGTACTTC	TRBV7-8	TRBJ2-7	16	.	TRBD2
CASSQVHYTGELFF	TGCGCCAGCAGCCAAGTACACTACACCGGGGAGCTGTTTTTT	TRBV4-1	TRBJ2-2	14	many	.
CASSHWTSGGTDTQYF	TGTGCCAGCAGTCACTGGACTAGCGGGGGCACAGATACGCAGTATTTT	TRBV28	TRBJ2-3	16	medium-sized	TRBD2
CASSLRMDRAETQYF	TGCGCCAGCAGCTTGCGAATGGACAGGGCCGAGACCCAGTACTTC	TRBV5-1	TRBJ2-5	15	many	TRBD1
CASSSRVFPGELFF	TGTGCCAGCAGCTCGCGGGTTTTCCCCGGGGAGCTGTTTTTT	TRBV11-2	TRBJ2-2	14	many	.
CATSDPGQGNTEAFF	TGTGCCACCAGCGACCCGGGACAGGGTAACACTGAAGCTTTCTTT	TRBV15	TRBJ1-1	15	many	TRBD1
CASNRRNTGELFF	TGTGCCAGCAATCGGAGAAACACCGGGGAGCTGTTTTTT	TRBV6-1	TRBJ2-2	13	few	.
CASRNQGSSNQPQHF	TGTGCCAGTAGGAACCAGGGGAGTAGCAATCAGCCCCAGCATTTT	TRBV19	TRBJ1-5	15	many	.
CASSFWAYEQYF	TGTGCCAGCAGCTTTTGGGCCTACGAGCAGTACTTC	TRBV7-9	TRBJ2-7	12	.	.
CASSRQAQDHGVGYTF	TGTGCCAGCAGCCGCCAAGCTCAGGACCATGGGGTTGGCTACACCTTC	TRBV12-3/TRBV12-4	TRBJ1-2	16	many	.
CASSLGQGGGYGYTF	TGTGCCAGCAGCTTAGGACAGGGTGGGGGATATGGCTACACCTTC	TRBV7-8	TRBJ1-2	15	.	TRBD1
CASSGGAREDTQYF	TGTGCCAGCAGTGGGGGCGCAAGGGAAGATACGCAGTATTTT	TRBV2	TRBJ2-3	14	few	.